These 29 T cell receptor beta chains originate from one sample sequenced in a study of T cell repertoires in cytomegalovirus infection. From the reads, TCRdb called clonotypes with MiXCR, one entry per CDR3 protein. Among 560,000 or so distinct CDR3 sequences, approximately 15% were seen once, and the ten largest hold roughly 25%. The sequenced sample was CD8+ T cells from PBMCs. The receptors originated from a human donor in good health (CMV status not recorded). Some clones in this sample may be carry-over from other donors' samples.

This clonotype was recorded at least ten times. This chain uses TRBV7-6 with TRBJ2-5, with D tentatively TRBD2 (5 bases). The CDR3 consists of 13 residues. CDR1 is SGHVS, CDR2 FNYEAQ, per germline. Trimming took 4 bases from V and 2 from J, leaving 8 bases between them. The CDR3 here is CASSYQRQETQYF. For the CDR3, the DNA is TGTGCCAGCAGCTACCAGCGGCAAGAGACCCAGTACTTC.

This clonotype was counted at least ten times. The J gene is TRBJ2-3, the V gene TRBV7-9, with D unclear. Trimming removed 3 bases from V and 5 bases from J, with 3 bases in between. The germline gives CDR1 SEHNR, CDR2 FQNEAQ (reference sequence). This CDR3 has 11 residues. For the CDR3, the DNA is TGTGCCAGCAGCTTGATAGATACGCAGTATTTT. This translates into CASSLIDTQYF.

This clonotype was picked up many times. The chain recombines TRBV29-1 with TRBJ2-1; 14 positions agree with TRBD2. V trimming: 7 bases; J trimming: 2 bases; junction bases outside the gene matches: 7. The germline V gene has CDR1 SQVTM and CDR2 ANQGSEA. The CDR3 is made up of 16 amino acids. The CDR3 loop reads CSAIGTSGRAYNEQFF. The CDR3 DNA sequence: TGCAGCGCCATAGGGACTAGCGGGAGAGCCTACAATGAGCAGTTCTTC.

The rearrangement uses TRBV20-1 and TRBJ2-7; tentative D call: TRBD2 (6 bases). The CDR3 loop spans 19 amino acids. Deletions cut 3 bases from V and 5 bases from J, with 32 bases between. Germline CDR1 and CDR2: DFQATT and SNEGSKA (reference sequence). The CDR3 DNA sequence: TGCAGTGCTAGTGAGCCGAGGGGAAGGGGAGCGGGCCTACCGCACGAGCAGTACTTC. Translated, it gives CSASEPRGRGAGLPHEQYF.

Concerning this clonotype itself: This may be a read error: a much more frequent sequence differs by one nucleotide. In nucleotides, the CDR3 is TGTGCCAGCAGCTTAGAGGGCCCGAACACTGAAGCTTTCTTT. It specifies CASSLEGPNTEAFF. This chain joins TRBV13 and TRBJ1-1; D is ambiguous. With 1 base removed from V and 1 base from J, the gap between germline ends came to 7 bases. The germline V gene encodes CDR1 PRHDT and CDR2 FYEKMQ (reference sequence). This CDR3 comprises 14 residues.

This clonotype was picked up many times. The rearrangement joins TRBV27 to TRBJ2-3; 13 positions agree with TRBD2. The CDR3 sequence is 15 residues long. Germline V gene lookup returns CDR1 MNHEY and CDR2 SMNVEV (reference sequence). The J segment lost 4 bases and the V segment lost 6 bases, leaving 4 bases of the junction unmatched. In nucleotides, the CDR3 is TGTGCCAGCAGGCCGACTAGCGGGAGGTCAGATACGCAGTATTTT. Protein sequence: CASRPTSGRSDTQYF.

This clonotype was counted between two and nine times. The chain couples TRBV20-1 to TRBJ2-7; tentatively, D is TRBD1 (6 bases). The germline gives CDR1 DFQATT, CDR2 SNEGSKA (reference sequence). The V and J ends lost 0 bases and 7 bases respectively, with 22 bases between them. The CDR3 consists of 16 residues. The CDR3 DNA sequence: TGCAGTGCTAGAGATTCTACCCGGACAGTGTCGGAGGAGCAGTACTTC. Protein sequence: CSARDSTRTVSEEQYF.

This clonotype was observed a few times. The rearrangement joins TRBV27 to TRBJ2-1; possible D gene TRBD2, 7 bases. Germline CDR1 is MNHEY and CDR2 is SMNVEV (reference sequence). V was shortened by 6 bases and J by 3 bases, with 15 bases between the two germline ends. This CDR3 region has 15 residues. CDR3 DNA sequence: TGTGCCAGCAGGACCAACAGGGACTACTACAATGAGCAGTTCTTC. Protein: CASRTNRDYYNEQFF.

This clonotype has a handful of counts. The chain has TRBV20-1 and TRBJ1-5, with 7 nucleotides matching TRBD1. Germline V CDR1 and CDR2: DFQATT, SNEGSKA (reference sequence). Trimming removed 1 base from V and 5 bases from J; junction bases left unmatched: 11. This CDR3 contains 16 residues. In DNA form, the CDR3 reads TGCAGTGCTAGAGGTCTCGACAGGGTCAGGGATCAGCCCCAGCATTTT. This codes for CSARGLDRVRDQPQHF.

This clonotype has at least ten counts. The chain has TRBV7-9 and TRBJ2-6, with D possibly being TRBD1 or TRBD2 (5 bases each). CDR3 length: 17 amino acids. CDR1 and CDR2 from the germline V gene are SEHNR and FQNEAQ (reference sequence). The V gene lost 4 bases and the J gene lost 2 bases, with 15 bases spanning the gap. This chain's CDR3 is CASSSPGAFPGANVLTF. CDR3 bases: TGTGCCAGCAGCTCCCCCGGGGCTTTCCCTGGGGCCAACGTCCTGACTTTC.

The sample holds a few counts of this clonotype. The chain recombines TRBV19 with TRBJ2-1; D ambiguous. From germline, CDR1 is LNHDA and CDR2 SQIVND (reference sequence). The CDR3 has 13 residues. V was shortened by 3 bases and J by 9 bases, with 12 bases between the two germline ends. The DNA for the CDR3 is TGTGCCAGTAGTATCGCCCCAGGAGTTGAGCAGTTCTTC. This sequence encodes CASSIAPGVEQFF.

The genes are TRBV30 and TRBJ2-1; D is undetermined. Per germline, CDR1 GTSNPN and CDR2 SVGIG (reference sequence). Trimming removed 0 bases from V and 5 bases from J, with 14 bases in between. This CDR3 contains 15 residues. The DNA for the CDR3 is TGTGCCTGGAGTGTAGAGTACGAGAAGGACAATGAGCAGTTCTTC. Its translation is CAWSVEYEKDNEQFF.

This clonotype was seen more than once but under ten times. The chain links TRBV4-1 to TRBJ1-1, with TRBD1 as a possible D gene (6 bases). The CDR3 runs 15 residues. Trimming removed 5 bases at V and 4 bases at J, with 17 bases between. CDR1 MGHRA and CDR2 YSYEKL come from the germline V gene. CDR3 residues: CASSVRAGGGTEAFF. The CDR3 DNA sequence: TGCGCCAGCAGCGTAAGGGCAGGAGGGGGCACTGAAGCTTTCTTT.

This rearrangement joins TRBV13 to TRBJ1-1, with D uncertain. The ends were cut back, 9 bases at V and 0 bases at J, with 14 bases in the middle. The CDR3 runs 14 residues. Germline-derived CDR1 and CDR2 are PRHDT and FYEKMQ (reference sequence). CDR3 DNA: TGTGCCAGAGCCCCATACACCTTGAACACTGAAGCTTTCTTT. Translated: CARAPYTLNTEAFF.

This clonotype has more than one count but fewer than ten. The chain uses TRBV10-3 and TRBJ2-1; D is possibly TRBD1 or TRBD2 (6 bases each). The V gene's germline CDR1 is ENHRY and CDR2 SYGVKD. The V and J ends lost 6 bases and 4 bases respectively, with 10 bases between them. The CDR3 covers 13 residues. This CDR3 is CAIRGGVYNEQFF. For the CDR3, the DNA is TGTGCCATCAGGGGGGGCGTTTACAATGAGCAGTTCTTC.

Only a few counts were recorded for this clonotype. The chain employs TRBV28 and TRBJ1-6; D ambiguous. The CDR3 is 15 residues long. Trimming shortened V by 4 bases and J by 7 bases, and 14 bases separated the two germline ends. Germline lookup yields CDR1 MDHEN and CDR2 SYDVKM. In DNA, the CDR3 is TGTGCCAGCAGTTCGGGGAGTTGGTTCAATTCACCCCTCCACTTT. It specifies CASSSGSWFNSPLHF.

The rearrangement links TRBV9 to TRBJ2-7; no definite D call. Trimming left V 0 bases short and J 0 bases short, with 10 bases between. CDR1 and CDR2 from the germline V gene are SGDLS and YYNGEE. The CDR3 is 15 amino acids. CDR3 sequence (DNA): TGTGCCAGCAGCGTAGGTTCCAGCTCCTCCTACGAGCAGTACTTC. Translation: CASSVGSSSSYEQYF.

The rearrangement links TRBV7-9 to TRBJ2-7; 8 positions agree with TRBD1. CDR3 size: 15 residues. Trimming cost V 1 base and J 2 bases; bases outside gene matches: 4. Germline CDR1 is SEHNR and CDR2 is FQNEAQ (reference sequence). The CDR3 loop is CASSLDRTGTYEQYF. In DNA, the CDR3 is TGTGCCAGCAGCTTAGATCGGACAGGGACCTACGAGCAGTACTTC.

V is TRBV2 and J is TRBJ2-4, with a possible D match to TRBD1 (6 bases). This CDR3 spans 14 amino acids. With 8 bases removed from V and 5 bases from J, the gap between germline ends came to 16 bases. Germline CDR1 and CDR2: SNHLY and FYNNEI. In nucleotides, the CDR3 is TGTGCCAGCGAAATGGGCAGGGGCCAAAACATTCAGTACTTC. Translation gives CASEMGRGQNIQYF.

In the case of this clonotype: A much larger clone sits a single nucleotide away, making a read error possible. V gene TRBV10-3 combines with J gene TRBJ1-5; TRBD1 agrees at 9 bases. Looked up from germline, CDR1 is ENHRY and CDR2 is SYGVKD. The CDR3 loop spans 14 amino acids. The CDR3 DNA sequence: TGTGCCACCAGACCGACAGGGGGAAATCAGCTCCAGCATTTT. Translating gives CATRPTGGNQLQHF.

The V and J genes are TRBV6-6 and TRBJ1-3, with unresolved D. The CDR3 length is 14 residues. CDR1 is MNHNY and CDR2 is SVGAGI in the germline V gene (reference sequence). V dropped 3 bases and J dropped 1 base, with 7 bases sitting between them. The CDR3 loop reads CASSYSSSGNTIYF. The DNA for the CDR3 is TGTGCCAGCAGTTATAGTAGTTCTGGAAACACCATATATTTT.

This clonotype was counted ten times or more. CDR3 protein: CASGTPGGVYTEAFF. CDR3 coding DNA: TGTGCCAGCGGGACCCCGGGGGGCGTGTACACTGAAGCTTTCTTT. The gene calls are TRBV7-6 and TRBJ1-1; a possible D gene is TRBD1 (6 bases). The V end was cut by 8 bases, the J end by 3 bases, with 19 bases between. The CDR3 has 15 residues. Per the germline V gene, CDR1 is SGHVS and CDR2 is FNYEAQ.

This clonotype has a handful of counts. The chain uses TRBV13 and TRBJ2-2; no clear D. Germline V CDR1 and CDR2: PRHDT, FYEKMQ (reference sequence). The germline V and J ends were trimmed by 6 bases and 1 base, with 9 bases remaining between them. The CDR3 sequence is 14 residues long. CDR3 protein: CASRTLENTGELFF. CDR3 DNA: TGTGCCAGCAGAACCCTAGAGAACACCGGGGAGCTGTTTTTT. Together with reference TRBV13 and TRBJ2-2, the CDR3 gives the full variable domain: AAGVIQSPRHLIKEKRETATLKCYPIPRHDTVYWYQQGPGQDPQFLISFYEKMQSDKGSIPDRFSAQQFSDYHSELNMSSLELGDSALYFCASRTLENTGELFFGEGSRLTVL.

Ten or more counts support this clonotype. The rearrangement joins TRBV6-9 to TRBJ2-5, with 8 positions matching TRBD1. J gave up 3 bases and V 4 bases, and 19 bases lay outside the gene matches. CDR1 MNHGY and CDR2 SVAAGI come from the germline V gene. This CDR3 spans 19 amino acids. The CDR3 loop reads CASSCGTGALQGYEETQYF. The CDR3, as DNA: TGTGCCAGCAGTTGCGGGACAGGCGCATTACAAGGATATGAAGAGACCCAGTACTTC.

Ten or more counts support this clonotype. This chain links TRBV6-5 with TRBJ1-1; D gene ambiguous. The germline CDR1 and CDR2 sequences are MNHEY and SVGAGI. Trimming stripped 2 bases from V and 0 bases from J, with 22 bases between. The CDR3 extends over 19 amino acids. CDR3 in DNA: TGTGCCAGCAGTTACGCCTTCAAAGTTCGGCGGCACCTGAACACTGAAGCTTTCTTT. It is translated as CASSYAFKVRRHLNTEAFF.

This clonotype was detected a few times. The chain joins TRBV4-2 to TRBJ2-7; 9 bases are shared with TRBD1. Germline V gene data show CDR1 as LGHNA and CDR2 as YNFKEQ. Losses at the gene ends were 0 bases for V and 2 bases for J; bases not matched to a gene: 8. This CDR3 contains 17 residues. CDR3 DNA sequence: TGTGCCAGCAGCCAAGATCGGCCGGGACAGGGACCCTACGAGCAGTACTTC. The encoded protein is CASSQDRPGQGPYEQYF.

Of note for this clonotype: This likely comes from a read error, as the CDR3 has no conserved phenylalanine or tryptophan at its end. The V gene is TRBV14, the J gene TRBJ2-7; the match to TRBD2 covers 8 bases. CDR3 length: 17 residues. The germline CDR1 and CDR2 sequences are SGHDN and FVKESK. DNA of the CDR3: TGTTCCAGCAGCCAGACTAGCGAAGTTCTTTGGTCATACGAGCAGTACTTA. Translation gives CSSSQTSEVLWSYEQYL.

At least ten counts were recorded for this clonotype. The rearrangement uses TRBV7-8 and TRBJ2-5; the match to TRBD2 covers 12 bases. The CDR3 spans 17 residues. Germline CDR1 SGHVS, CDR2 FQNEAQ. The V gene end was trimmed by 6 bases and the J gene end by 4 bases; junction bases not matched to a gene: 12. The CDR3 DNA is TGTGCCAGCAGAAGACTAGCGGGAGCCAGGGGGATAGAGACCCAGTACTTC. Its translation is CASRRLAGARGIETQYF. The entire variable domain, with the rest obtained from reference TRBV7-8 and TRBJ2-5, is as follows: GAGVSQSPRYKVAKRGQDVALRCDPISGHVSLFWYQQALGQGPEFLTYFQNEAQLDKSGLPSDRFFAERPEGSVSTLKIQRTQQEDSAVYLCASRRLAGARGIETQYFGPGTRLLVL.

This clonotype appeared many times. The V call is TRBV12-3 or TRBV12-4, the J call TRBJ1-4; D call uncertain. The V end lost 3 bases, the J end lost 7 bases, and 12 bases lay between the germline ends. The CDR3 is 14 residues long. The CDR3 nucleotides are TGTGCCAGCAGTTTGAGGAGGGAGGGTGAAAAACTGTTTTTT. Protein: CASSLRREGEKLFF.